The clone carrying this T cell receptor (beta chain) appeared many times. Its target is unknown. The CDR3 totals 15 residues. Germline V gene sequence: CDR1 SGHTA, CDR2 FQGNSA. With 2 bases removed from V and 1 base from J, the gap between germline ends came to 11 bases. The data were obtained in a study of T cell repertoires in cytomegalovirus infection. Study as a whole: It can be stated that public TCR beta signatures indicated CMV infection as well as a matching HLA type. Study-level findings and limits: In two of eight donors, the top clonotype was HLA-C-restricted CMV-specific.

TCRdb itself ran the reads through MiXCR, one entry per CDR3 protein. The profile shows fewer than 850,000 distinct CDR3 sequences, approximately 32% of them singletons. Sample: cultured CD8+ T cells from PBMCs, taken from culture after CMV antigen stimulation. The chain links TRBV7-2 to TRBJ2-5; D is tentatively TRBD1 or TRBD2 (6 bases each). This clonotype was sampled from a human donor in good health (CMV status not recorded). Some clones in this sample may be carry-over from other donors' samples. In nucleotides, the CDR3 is TGTGCCAGCAGCTTACGAGGGGGGCTCCAAGAGACCCAGTACTTC. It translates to CASSLRGGLQETQYF.